Below are 25 T cell receptor beta chains sequenced from a single sample in a study of blood T cells in healthy people across ages. The use of a sample-barcoded 5' primer and a J-beta primer mix characterized a second PCR of about 6 to 12 cycles. TCRdb re-called the 5' RACE reads through MiXCR, storing one row per CDR3 protein. The sample holds some 1.7 million distinct CDR3 sequences, under 30% seen once. Sequencing input: blood. These receptors were obtained from a woman in her twenties or thirties in good health.

The chain is built from TRBV6-2 or TRBV6-3 and TRBJ2-6; TRBD1 or TRBD2 may be the D gene (5 bases each). From germline, CDR1 is MNHEY and CDR2 SVGEGT. V gave up 9 bases and J gave up 1 base, with 16 bases separating them. This CDR3 has 16 residues. The CDR3: CASTRRAGSGANVLTF. The CDR3 coding sequence is TGTGCCAGTACCCGCAGGGCGGGTTCTGGGGCCAACGTCCTGACTTTC.

This clonotype has ten or more counts. V gene TRBV14 combines with J gene TRBJ2-7; D gene ambiguous. The V end was cut by 6 bases, the J end by 2 bases, with 11 bases between. The V gene's germline CDR1 is SGHDN and CDR2 FVKESK. The CDR3 spans 13 residues. CDR3 coding DNA: TGTGCCAGCAGTGTAGGTTGGGCCTACGAGCAGTACTTC. It specifies CASSVGWAYEQYF.

In this sample, this clonotype turned up many times. The chain has TRBV5-5 and TRBJ1-2, with D tentatively TRBD1 (5 bases). Germline V lookup: CDR1 SGHKS, CDR2 YYEKEE (reference sequence). The CDR3 is made up of 14 amino acids. Trimming took 4 bases from V and 2 from J, leaving 12 bases between them. In DNA, the CDR3 is TGTGCCAGCAGCGTTGAGTGGGACAACTATGGCTACACCTTC. Residues: CASSVEWDNYGYTF.

The J gene is TRBJ1-5, the V gene TRBV20-1; D is ambiguous. This CDR3 is built from 13 residues. Germline V gene lookup returns CDR1 DFQATT and CDR2 SNEGSKA (reference sequence). V dropped 2 bases and J dropped 6 bases, with 11 bases sitting between them. CDR3 residues: CSARSGSPQPQHF. The CDR3 DNA sequence: TGCAGTGCTAGATCGGGGTCCCCTCAGCCCCAGCATTTT.

This clonotype was recorded at least ten times. The genes are TRBV9 and TRBJ2-7, with TRBD1 matching over 9 bases. Germline trimming cut 3 bases from V and 3 bases from J; bases unmatched to any gene: 7. This CDR3 has 15 residues. CDR1 SGDLS and CDR2 YYNGEE come from the germline V gene. The CDR3 reads CASSGGQGSIYEQYF. CDR3 in DNA: TGTGCCAGCAGCGGCGGACAGGGGAGTATCTACGAGCAGTACTTC. Looking up the rest from reference TRBV9 and TRBJ2-7 gives the full variable domain: DSGVTQTPKHLITATGQRVTLRCSPRSGDLSVYWYQQSLDQGLQFLIQYYNGEERAKGNILERFSAQQFPDLHSELNLSSLELGDSALYFCASSGGQGSIYEQYFGPGTRLTVT.

In the case of this clonotype: This may be a read error, as it is one base from a much larger clone. J is TRBJ2-5 and V is TRBV2; D is undetermined. The CDR3 runs 12 residues. CDR1 is SNHLY, CDR2 FYNNEI, per germline. CDR3 region: CAGSENGETQYF. DNA of the CDR3: TGTGCCGGCAGTGAAAATGGCGAGACCCAGTACTTC. Full variable domain (remainder filled in from reference TRBV2 and TRBJ2-5): EPEVTQTPSHQVTQMGQEVILRCVPISNHLYFYWYRQILGQKVEFLVSFYNNEISEKSEIFDDQFSVERPDGSNFTLKIRSTKLEDSAMYFCAGSENGETQYFGPGTRLLVL.

This clonotype was counted at least ten times. This chain joins TRBV6-1 and TRBJ2-7, with D perhaps TRBD2 (5 bases). The germline CDR1 and CDR2 sequences are MNHNS and SASEGT. V lost 6 bases and J 2 bases, leaving 8 bases between the germline ends. The CDR3 is 12 amino acids. CDR3 DNA sequence: TGTGCCAGCAGGGAGGCAGCCTACGAGCAGTACTTC. This sequence encodes CASREAAYEQYF.

The chain uses TRBV7-6 and TRBJ2-1; no definite D call. Germline CDR1 is SGHVS and CDR2 is FNYEAQ. V was shortened by 3 bases and J by 3 bases, with 12 bases between the two germline ends. There are 15 residues in the CDR3. The CDR3 sequence: CASSFGRIDYNEQFF. The CDR3 DNA reads TGTGCCAGCAGCTTTGGGCGGATCGACTACAATGAGCAGTTCTTC.

This chain's CDR3 is CASSERTGGNTEAFF. DNA of the CDR3: TGTGCCAGCAGTGAGAGAACCGGGGGGAACACTGAAGCTTTCTTT. The chain has TRBV6-1 and TRBJ1-1; possible D gene TRBD1, 5 bases. This CDR3 is built from 15 residues. Germline loops: CDR1 MNHNS, CDR2 SASEGT. V lost 3 bases and J lost 1, with 12 bases in between.

This clonotype appeared many times. The rearrangement links TRBV9 to TRBJ2-1, with D unclear. The V end was cut by 5 bases, the J end by 9 bases, with 9 bases between. CDR3 size: 11 residues. In germline, CDR1 is SGDLS, CDR2 YYNGEE. CDR3 nucleotide sequence: TGTGCCAGCAGTGTCGGAGTTGAGCAGTTCTTC. Its protein product is CASSVGVEQFF.

J is TRBJ1-1 and V is TRBV4-3; 8 bases are shared with TRBD1. V was pared by 1 base and J by 6 bases, with 1 base of the junction left unmatched. The germline gives CDR1 LGHNA, CDR2 YSLEER. This CDR3 is 13 amino acids long. The CDR3 protein is CASSQGQGSEAFF. DNA of the CDR3: TGCGCCAGCAGCCAAGGACAGGGGTCTGAAGCTTTCTTT.

V usage is TRBV5-1 and J usage is TRBJ2-7; D might be TRBD1 or TRBD2, each matching 5 bases. The V gene's germline CDR1 is SGHRS and CDR2 YFSETQ. The CDR3 runs to 14 residues. Deletions cut 1 base from V and 2 bases from J, with 10 bases between. Written as DNA, the CDR3 is TGCGCCAGCAGCTTGAACTGGGGACCCTACGAGCAGTACTTC. Translating gives CASSLNWGPYEQYF.

There are many counts of this clonotype. V gene TRBV2 combines with J gene TRBJ1-1; D gene uncertain. The CDR3 is 13 residues long. Trimming removed 6 bases at V and 1 base at J, with 9 bases between. Germline V CDR1 and CDR2: SNHLY, FYNNEI. In DNA, the CDR3 is TGTGCCAGCAGCGTTACTCAGAACACTGAAGCTTTCTTT. It is translated as CASSVTQNTEAFF.

The rearrangement uses TRBV6-1 and TRBJ1-2, with 11 nucleotides matching TRBD1. CDR1 is MNHNS and CDR2 is SASEGT in the germline V gene. CDR3 length equals 14 residues. The ends lost 7 bases at V and 5 bases at J; junction bases unmatched: 6. The CDR3 loop is CASNRDRGRYGYTF. The CDR3 DNA follows: TGTGCCAGCAACCGGGACAGGGGGAGATATGGCTACACCTTC.

This clonotype has a count of ten or more. This rearrangement joins TRBV12-3 or TRBV12-4 to TRBJ1-2; 7 positions match TRBD1. V lost 6 bases to trimming and J lost 8 bases; unmatched junction nucleotides: 9. CDR3 length equals 13 residues. CDR3 in amino acids: CASSSDRARGYTF. Written as DNA, the CDR3 is TGTGCCAGCAGCTCCGACAGGGCTCGCGGCTACACCTTC.

The chain joins TRBV7-9 to TRBJ2-5; D might be TRBD2 (6 bases). CDR3 size: 14 residues. Per germline, CDR1 SEHNR and CDR2 FQNEAQ (reference sequence). Trimming stripped 4 bases from V and 4 bases from J, with 13 bases between. CDR3 in amino acids: CASSYGHGGETQYF. The CDR3 DNA is TGTGCCAGCAGCTACGGACACGGGGGAGAGACCCAGTACTTC.

This clonotype was counted only a few times. The junction departs from the called germline gene at one end, perhaps through a read error. This chain links TRBV9 with TRBJ2-1; 13 nucleotides line up with TRBD2. The V gene's germline CDR1 is SGDLS and CDR2 YYNGEE. CDR3 size: 17 residues. In DNA form, the CDR3 reads TGTGCCAACAGCGTGGGACTAGCGGGGAGCTCCTACAATGAGCAGTTCTTC. Amino acid sequence: CANSVGLAGSSYNEQFF.

The chain links TRBV5-1 to TRBJ2-1; the match to TRBD1 covers 7 bases. V shed 0 bases and J 2 bases; nucleotides not matched to a gene: 2. The CDR3 extends over 15 amino acids. The V gene's germline CDR1 is SGHRS and CDR2 YFSETQ. CDR3 amino acids: CASSLVTGAYNEQFF. Here the CDR3 DNA reads TGCGCCAGCAGCTTGGTAACAGGGGCCTACAATGAGCAGTTCTTC.

This clonotype has only a few counts. The chain has TRBV2 and TRBJ2-1; no definite D call. CDR1 SNHLY and CDR2 FYNNEI come from the germline V gene. The CDR3 runs 16 residues. The V and J ends lost 3 bases and 5 bases respectively, with 17 bases between them. In DNA, the CDR3 is TGTGCCAGCAGTGAGGGCAGCACCAGCCCTGACAATGAGCAGTTCTTC. It is translated as CASSEGSTSPDNEQFF.

This clonotype was found a few times. This chain joins TRBV20-1 and TRBJ1-1; D is ambiguous. CDR1 is DFQATT, CDR2 SNEGSKA, per germline (reference sequence). V lost 8 bases and J lost 0, with 13 bases in between. CDR3 length equals 13 residues. The CDR3 spells CSRDGVMNTEAFF. CDR3 DNA sequence: TGCAGTCGCGATGGGGTCATGAACACTGAAGCTTTCTTT.

The genes are TRBV18 and TRBJ2-4, with D maybe TRBD2 (6 bases). Judging by the DNA end, TRBJ2-7 fits better; the J call may be wrong. The CDR3 covers 14 residues. CDR1 is KGHSH, CDR2 LQKENI, per germline. The CDR3 DNA sequence: TGTGCCAGCTCCCTCGTGGGGGGAACCGACGAGCAGTACTTC. Protein: CASSLVGGTDEQYF.

This clonotype was seen many times. V gene TRBV29-1 combines with J gene TRBJ2-5; D unresolved. Per germline, CDR1 SQVTM and CDR2 ANQGSEA. The V and J ends lost 6 bases and 3 bases respectively, with 5 bases between them. There are 10 residues in the CDR3. The CDR3 DNA reads TGCAGCGTACGGGAAGAGACCCAGTACTTC. The encoded protein is CSVREETQYF. Looking up the rest from reference TRBV29-1 and TRBJ2-5 gives the full variable domain: SAVISQKPSRDICQRGTSLTIQCQVDSQVTMMFWYRQQPGQSLTLIATANQGSEATYESGFVIDKFPISRPNLTFSTLTVSNMSPEDSSIYLCSVREETQYFGPGTRLLVL.

This clonotype was observed a handful of times. V usage is TRBV20-1 and J usage is TRBJ2-1; the D gene could be TRBD1 or TRBD2 (5 bases each). Germline CDR1 reads DFQATT; CDR2 reads SNEGSKA (reference sequence). The V gene lost 3 bases and the J gene lost 12 bases, with 12 bases spanning the gap. The CDR3 length is 11 residues. CDR3 in amino acids: CSARASGGQFF. In DNA, the CDR3 is TGCAGTGCTAGGGCTTCTGGGGGGCAGTTCTTC.

This clonotype appeared a few times. The chain has TRBV10-3 and TRBJ1-1, with D hard to call. Germline CDR1 reads ENHRY; CDR2 reads SYGVKD. The V gene lost 4 bases and the J gene lost 0 bases, with 6 bases spanning the gap. The CDR3 contains 13 residues. This chain's CDR3 is CAISGDLNTEAFF. The CDR3 bases are TGTGCCATCAGTGGAGATTTGAACACTGAAGCTTTCTTT.

Many counts were recorded for this clonotype. The rearrangement joins TRBV2 to TRBJ2-7; possible D gene TRBD2, 5 bases. V was clipped by 3 bases and J by 2 bases, with 11 bases between them. The CDR3 extends over 14 amino acids. Per the germline V gene, CDR1 is SNHLY and CDR2 is FYNNEI. The CDR3 coding sequence is TGTGCCAGCAGTGATCAGGACTGGGCCTACGAGCAGTACTTC. Translated: CASSDQDWAYEQYF.